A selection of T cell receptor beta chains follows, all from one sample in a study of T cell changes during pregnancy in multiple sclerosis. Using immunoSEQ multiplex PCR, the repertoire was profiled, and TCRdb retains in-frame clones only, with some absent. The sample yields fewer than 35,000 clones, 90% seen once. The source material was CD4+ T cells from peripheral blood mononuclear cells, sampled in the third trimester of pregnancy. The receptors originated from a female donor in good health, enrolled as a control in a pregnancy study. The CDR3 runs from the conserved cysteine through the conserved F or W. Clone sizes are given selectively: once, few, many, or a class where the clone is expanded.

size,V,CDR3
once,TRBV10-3,CAISDSRDTYNSPLHF
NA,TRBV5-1,CASSLALASTGELFF
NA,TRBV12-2,CASRSPGGDRGRRSSYNSPLHF
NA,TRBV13,CASSPALGQRVYNEQFF
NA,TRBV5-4,CASQRGYQETQYF
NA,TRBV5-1,CASSLLGQGAAFF
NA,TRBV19,CASTRTSTAYEQYF
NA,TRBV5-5,CASSLEAVRGTGELFF
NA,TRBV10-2,CASSPLAGGYNEQFF
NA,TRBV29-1,CSVRIAGGTDTQYF
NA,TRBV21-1,CASSKGAGENTEAFF
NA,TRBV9,CASSVDNMNTEAFF
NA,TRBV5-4,CASNAPAGGGTDTQYF
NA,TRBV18,CASSPTGTASGNTIYF
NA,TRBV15,CATSREVGWGLAGEKLFF
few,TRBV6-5,CASSADQGLDGYTF
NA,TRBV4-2,CASSPGTSGGQETQYF
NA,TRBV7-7,CASSSTAYNEQFF
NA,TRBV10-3,CAITFRQDYGYTF
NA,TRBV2,CASSGTGASAYEQYF
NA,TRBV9,CASSVGAGITYEQYF
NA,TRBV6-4,CASIHRSRVGGYTF
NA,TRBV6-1,CASSEAGGANEKLFF
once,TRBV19,CASSDRGGNQPQHF
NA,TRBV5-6,CASRQTGSDTEAFF
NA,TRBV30,CAWTRANIQYF
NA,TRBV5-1,CASSKDSQNEKLFF
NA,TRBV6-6,CASRLTGQGFNEQYF
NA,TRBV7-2,CASSLDAGAYEQYF
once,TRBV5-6,CASTPSTGGYTEAFF
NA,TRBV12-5,CASGLLYEQFF
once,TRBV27,CASSFSRPGQGHYGYTF
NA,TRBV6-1,CASSEALGRGAGNTIYF
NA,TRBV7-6,CASSPDGGRGRNQPQHF
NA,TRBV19,CASSADSGTEAFF
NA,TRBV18,CASSPRQTAYEQYF
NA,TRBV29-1,CGGVKKNIQYF
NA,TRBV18,CASSPTPGGGGHYGYTF
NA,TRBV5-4,CASSLGALTGVGETQYF
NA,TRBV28,CATTSGSYNEQFF
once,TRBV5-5,CASSGEGLAPYEQYF
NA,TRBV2,CASSGGVGPNTEAFF
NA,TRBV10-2,CASSWGDTEAFF
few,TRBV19,CASSILGGNEKLFF